Given below is one T cell receptor beta chain in context. The junction and the germline gene differ at one end; a read error may be behind it. This specimen comes from a study of blood T cell repertoires in COVID-19. The wider study: T cells, B-cell-depleted T cells, or PBMCs supplied cDNA or gDNA.

CDR3 length: 17 amino acids. CDR1 is SGHVS, CDR2 FNYEAQ, per germline. In the authors' methods: Reference gene primer amplification gave nucleated cell count estimates. Assay used: immunoSEQ multiplex PCR; TCRdb lists only in-frame clones, some missing. D and trimming come from the DNA, and the V and J calls and clone size come from that table. The sample records roughly 180,000 clones, over 80% being singletons. This rearrangement joins TRBV7-6 to TRBJ1-1; 7 bases line up with TRBD1. The receptor was isolated from a woman aged 30 to 39 with acute or convalescent COVID-19. Sample: peripheral blood. CDR3: CANSLAITGERDTEAFF. CDR3 sequence (DNA): TGTGCCAACAGCTTAGCTATAACAGGGGAGAGAGACACTGAAGCTTTCTTT. Complete variable domain (other parts from reference TRBV7-6 and TRBJ1-1): GAGVSQSPRYKVTKRGQDVALRCDPISGHVSLYWYRQALGQGPEFLTYFNYEAQQDKSGLPNDRFSAERPEGSISTLTIQRTEQRDSAMYRCANSLAITGERDTEAFFGQGTRLTVV.